Listed here are 25 T cell receptor beta chains from one sample, sequenced in a study of cytomegalovirus exposure and HLA in healthy donors. Assay used: immunoSEQ multiplex PCR; TCRdb lists only in-frame clones, some missing. Among fewer than 200,000 clones, 87% were seen once, and the ten largest hold 1.4%. Input material: PBMCs. The receptors shown here come from a woman aged 25 to 39 in good health and CMV-seronegative.

The chain employs TRBV29-1 and TRBJ2-2, with D perhaps matching TRBD2 (5 bases). Between the trimmed V and J ends, which lost 4 bases and 7 bases, there was a span of 16 bases. CDR1 is SQVTM and CDR2 is ANQGSEA in the germline V gene. CDR3 length equals 14 residues. CDR3 nucleotides: TGCAGCGTTGCCGAGGCTAGCTTCGGCGGGGAGCTGTTTTTT. Translated: CSVAEASFGGELFF.

This rearrangement joins TRBV2 to TRBJ1-5; 7 bases align to TRBD1. The J segment lost 3 bases and the V segment lost 3 bases, leaving 5 bases of the junction unmatched. This CDR3 comprises 15 residues. From germline, CDR1 is SNHLY and CDR2 FYNNEI. CDR3 region: CASSEGDRYNQPQHF. As DNA, the CDR3 is TGTGCCAGCAGTGAGGGGGACAGATACAATCAGCCCCAGCATTTT.

This chain uses TRBV9 with TRBJ1-4, with D maybe TRBD1 (6 bases). Trimming took off 0 bases at V and 5 bases at J, with 14 bases between the two ends. The CDR3 runs 16 residues. Germline-derived CDR1 and CDR2 are SGDLS and YYNGEE. CDR3 protein: CASSVDEAGENEKLFF. In DNA form, the CDR3 reads TGTGCCAGCAGCGTAGATGAGGCAGGGGAGAATGAAAAACTGTTTTTT. Drawing the rest from reference TRBV9 and TRBJ1-4, the complete variable domain is DSGVTQTPKHLITATGQRVTLRCSPRSGDLSVYWYQQSLDQGLQFLIQYYNGEERAKGNILERFSAQQFPDLHSELNLSSLELGDSALYFCASSVDEAGENEKLFFGSGTQLSVL.

V and J are TRBV19 and TRBJ1-2; 11 bases are shared with TRBD1. Losses at the gene ends were 6 bases for V and 3 bases for J; bases not matched to a gene: 6. Germline V gives CDR1 LNHDA, CDR2 SQIVND (reference sequence). The CDR3 contains 15 residues. The CDR3 DNA reads as TGTGCCAGTAGGGCAACGGGACAGGGGGACTATGGCTACACCTTC. Residues: CASRATGQGDYGYTF.

The chain recombines TRBV2 with TRBJ1-1, with D possibly being TRBD1 (5 bases). The CDR3 is made up of 14 amino acids. Trimming left V 2 bases short and J 0 bases short, with 7 bases between. CDR1 and CDR2 (germline): SNHLY, FYNNEI. The CDR3, as DNA: TGTGCCAGCAGTGAAACAGGAATGAACACTGAAGCTTTCTTT. Protein product: CASSETGMNTEAFF.

The chain employs TRBV5-4 and TRBJ1-1, with D possibly being TRBD1 (6 bases). The CDR3 has 13 residues. Trimming left V 5 bases short and J 0 bases short, with 8 bases between. Germline-derived CDR1 and CDR2 are SGHNT and YYREEE (reference sequence). The CDR3 DNA sequence: TGTGCCAGCAGGCGACAGGTGAACACTGAAGCTTTCTTT. Protein: CASRRQVNTEAFF.

The count of this clone is one. The rearrangement uses TRBV30 and TRBJ1-2; TRBD1 is a possible D gene (5 bases). The CDR3 extends over 12 amino acids. The V end was cut by 1 base, the J end by 2 bases, with 5 bases between. CDR1 is GTSNPN and CDR2 is SVGIG in the germline V gene (reference sequence). Here the CDR3 reads CAWSAGNYGYTF. Here the CDR3 DNA reads TGTGCCTGGAGTGCAGGGAACTATGGCTACACCTTC.

This chain links TRBV7-6 with TRBJ2-1; 9 nucleotides align to TRBD2. The CDR3 is 15 residues long. V trimming: 1 base; J trimming: 3 bases; junction bases outside the gene matches: 1. The V gene's germline CDR1 is SGHVS and CDR2 FNYEAQ. As DNA, the CDR3 is TGTGCCAGCAGCTTAGATAGCGGGGGCTACAATGAGCAGTTCTTC. Protein: CASSLDSGGYNEQFF. Complete variable domain (other parts from reference TRBV7-6 and TRBJ2-1): GAGVSQSPRYKVTKRGQDVALRCDPISGHVSLYWYRQALGQGPEFLTYFNYEAQQDKSGLPNDRFSAERPEGSISTLTIQRTEQRDSAMYRCASSLDSGGYNEQFFGPGTRLTVL.

About this clone itself: Additional DNA sequences in this sample encode the identical CDR3. The rearrangement uses TRBV19 and TRBJ2-7; 9 nucleotides agree with TRBD1. Germline V lookup: CDR1 LNHDA, CDR2 SQIVND (reference sequence). The CDR3 runs 14 residues. The junction had 1 base not matched to a gene; V was cut back by 1 base and J by 3 bases. The DNA for the CDR3 is TGTGCCAGTAGTATAGGGACAGGGGTCTACGAGCAGTACTTC. Its protein is CASSIGTGVYEQYF.

The genes are TRBV30 and TRBJ1-1; weak D call: TRBD1 (5 bases). Trimming took off 2 bases at V and 6 bases at J, with 16 bases between the two ends. The CDR3 covers 14 residues. Germline loops: CDR1 GTSNPN, CDR2 SVGIG (reference sequence). Here the CDR3 reads CAWSPPWGVAEAFF. The CDR3 region has the DNA TGTGCCTGGAGTCCCCCATGGGGGGTAGCTGAAGCTTTCTTT.

This rearrangement joins TRBV14 to TRBJ1-3, with D tentatively TRBD1 (5 bases). Germline V gene data show CDR1 as SGHDN and CDR2 as FVKESK. The CDR3 has 15 amino acids. V was pared by 3 bases and J by 0 bases, with 9 bases between. The CDR3 nucleotides are TGTGCCAGCAGCCAGCGGACATACTCTGGAAACACCATATATTTT. It encodes CASSQRTYSGNTIYF.

This clone appeared a single time. V and J are TRBV30 and TRBJ2-7; 10 bases fit TRBD1. This CDR3 region has 15 residues. J gave up 6 bases and V 3 bases, and 11 bases lay outside the gene matches. CDR1 and CDR2 (germline): GTSNPN, SVGIG (reference sequence). The CDR3 DNA follows: TGTGCCTGGAGCCGCTTTGGGACAGGGGTTGGCGAGCAGTACTTC. Translating it yields CAWSRFGTGVGEQYF. Full variable domain (rest looked up from reference TRBV30 and TRBJ2-7): SQTIHQWPATLVQPVGSPLSLECTVEGTSNPNLYWYRQAAGRGLQLLFYSVGIGQISSEVPQNLSASRPQDRQFILSSKKLLLSDSGFYLCAWSRFGTGVGEQYFGPGTRLTVT.

The V and J genes are TRBV5-1 and TRBJ2-3; TRBD1 aligns across 7 bases. The V and J ends lost 4 bases and 1 base, in that order; junction bases with no gene match: 9. The CDR3 is 16 amino acids. Per germline, CDR1 SGHRS and CDR2 YFSETQ. This CDR3 reads CASSVDRASGTDTQYF. As DNA, the CDR3 is TGCGCCAGCAGCGTAGACAGGGCCTCGGGCACAGATACGCAGTATTTT.

The CDR3 sequence is CASSLPPGVPGVDTEAFF. CDR3 in DNA: TGCGCCAGCAGCTTGCCTCCAGGGGTTCCAGGGGTTGACACTGAAGCTTTCTTT. The chain is built from TRBV5-1 and TRBJ1-1, with a tentative D call TRBD1 (6 bases). CDR3 length: 18 amino acids. Germline lookup yields CDR1 SGHRS and CDR2 YFSETQ. V lost 1 base to trimming and J lost 3 bases, with 22 bases between them. Complete variable domain (other parts from reference TRBV5-1 and TRBJ1-1): KAGVTQTPRYLIKTRGQQVTLSCSPISGHRSVSWYQQTPGQGLQFLFEYFSETQRNKGNFPGRFSGRQFSNSRSEMNVSTLELGDSALYLCASSLPPGVPGVDTEAFFGQGTRLTVV.

The V gene is TRBV7-2, the J gene TRBJ2-7, with D maybe TRBD2 (5 bases). V lost 3 bases, J lost 1 base, and 7 bases lay in between. The CDR3 is made up of 13 amino acids. From germline, CDR1 is SGHTA and CDR2 FQGNSA. The CDR3 DNA is TGTGCCAGCAGCTTCGGGGAATCCTACGAGCAGTACTTC. Translated: CASSFGESYEQYF.

The rearrangement joins TRBV6-1 to TRBJ2-3, with TRBD2 matching 11 bases. In germline, CDR1 is MNHNS, CDR2 SASEGT. Trimming removed 4 bases from V and 2 bases from J; junction bases left unmatched: 5. The CDR3 is 16 amino acids. The CDR3, as DNA: TGTGCCAGCAGTGTTACACTAGCGGGGGCCACAGATACGCAGTATTTT. Translation: CASSVTLAGATDTQYF.

The chain joins TRBV6-1 to TRBJ1-1; D not resolved. Germline CDR1 and CDR2: MNHNS and SASEGT. This CDR3 has 14 amino acids. The V gene lost 1 base and the J gene lost 1 base, with 7 bases spanning the gap. The CDR3 DNA reads as TGTGCCAGCAGTGAAGGGGAGGAGAACACTGAAGCTTTCTTT. Translation gives CASSEGEENTEAFF.

In regard to this clone: This same CDR3 is encoded by further DNA sequences in the sample. The rearrangement links TRBV6-5 to TRBJ2-1, with a tentative D call TRBD1 (6 bases). Germline CDR1 reads MNHEY; CDR2 reads SVGAGI. Deletions cut 5 bases from V and 4 bases from J, with 6 bases between. The CDR3 is made up of 12 amino acids. CDR3 residues: CASSRGYNEQFF. CDR3 DNA: TGTGCCAGCAGTAGGGGGTACAATGAGCAGTTCTTC.

The chain uses TRBV4-1 and TRBJ1-3; D unclear. This CDR3 has 15 amino acids. Germline CDR1 is MGHRA and CDR2 is YSYEKL. Trimming removed 0 bases at V and 0 bases at J, with 6 bases between. The CDR3 loop reads CASSQDTSSGNTIYF. CDR3 in DNA: TGCGCCAGCAGCCAAGACACAAGCTCTGGAAACACCATATATTTT.

J is TRBJ1-1 and V is TRBV5-6; D is unresolved. The length of the CDR3 is 14 residues. Trimming cost V 0 bases and J 2 bases, with 8 bases left between them. Germline assignment: CDR1 SGHDT and CDR2 YYEEEE. The chain's CDR3 is CASSLAGRNTEAFF. DNA for the CDR3: TGTGCCAGCAGCTTGGCTGGCAGAAACACTGAAGCTTTCTTT.

This sequence joins TRBV5-1 and TRBJ1-2, with D perhaps TRBD1 (5 bases). This CDR3 spans 20 amino acids. The germline V gene encodes CDR1 SGHRS and CDR2 YFSETQ. The V gene lost 0 bases and the J gene lost 5 bases, with 29 bases spanning the gap. The CDR3, as DNA: TGCGCCAGCAGCTTGGAAAACTACCCGGGTGCGGGAGGGGATCCATATGGCTACACCTTC. It encodes CASSLENYPGAGGDPYGYTF.

The V gene is TRBV21-1, the J gene TRBJ1-2. TRBV21-1 is a known pseudogene. CDR3 length: 14 residues. The CDR3 DNA reads as TGTGCCAGCAGCAAAGGTGGAGTTTTCTATGGCTACACCTTC. The encoded protein is CASSKGGVFYGYTF.

This clone showed up just once. The chain combines TRBV5-1 with TRBJ1-4; D perhaps matches TRBD1 (5 bases). Germline values: CDR1 SGHRS, CDR2 YFSETQ. This CDR3 region has 14 residues. With 4 bases removed from V and 5 bases from J, the gap between germline ends came to 12 bases. Here the CDR3 DNA reads TGCGCCAGCAGCGTGAGGGACTCCAATGAAAAACTGTTTTTT. Translating gives CASSVRDSNEKLFF.

V is TRBV10-2 and J is TRBJ1-5; a weak D match, TRBD1 (6 bases). This CDR3 has 13 residues. The V end lost 7 bases, the J end lost 3 bases, and 10 bases lay between the germline ends. Germline V gene data show CDR1 as WSHSY and CDR2 as SAAADI. The CDR3 nucleotides read TGCGCCAGCACCGGACAGCACAATCAGCCCCAGCATTTT. As protein: CASTGQHNQPQHF.

V gene TRBV7-9 combines with J gene TRBJ1-6; 8 positions agree with TRBD1. The germline CDR1 and CDR2 sequences are SEHNR and FQNEAQ (reference sequence). The V gene end was trimmed by 3 bases and the J gene end by 8 bases; junction bases not matched to a gene: 0. The CDR3 totals 13 residues. CDR3 region: CASSLTGDSPLHF. The CDR3 DNA sequence: TGTGCCAGCAGCTTGACAGGGGATTCACCCCTCCACTTT.